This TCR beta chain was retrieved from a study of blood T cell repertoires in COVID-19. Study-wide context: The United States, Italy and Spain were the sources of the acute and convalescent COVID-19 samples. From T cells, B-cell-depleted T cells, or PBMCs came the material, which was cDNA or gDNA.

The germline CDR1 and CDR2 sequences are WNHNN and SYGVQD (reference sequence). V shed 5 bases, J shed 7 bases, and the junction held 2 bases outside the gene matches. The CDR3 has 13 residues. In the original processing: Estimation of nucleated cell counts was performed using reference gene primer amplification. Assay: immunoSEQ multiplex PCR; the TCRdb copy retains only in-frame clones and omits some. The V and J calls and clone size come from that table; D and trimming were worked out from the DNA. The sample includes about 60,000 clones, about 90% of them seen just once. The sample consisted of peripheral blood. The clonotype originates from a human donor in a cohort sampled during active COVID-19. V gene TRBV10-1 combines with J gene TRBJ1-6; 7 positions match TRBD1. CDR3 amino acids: CASSRDSNSPLHF. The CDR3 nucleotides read TGCGCCAGCAGTAGGGACAGCAATTCACCCCTCCACTTT.